This T cell receptor beta chain was documented in a study of CD4 T cells in lung cancer (dated by TCRdb to the late 2010s). For the study in its entirety: In the study, blood T cells of NSCLC patients were screened for responses to candidate mutation-encoded neoepitopes, and neoantigen-specific CD4+ T-cell clones and TCRs were isolated. Treatments received by the patients before blood donation included platinum chemotherapy, and some patients received nivolumab or pembrolizumab. The frequency of neoantigen-specific clonotypes in tumor resections, non-adjacent lung and cultured T-cell products was followed using TCRB deep sequencing. The patients who underwent resection had lung adenocarcinoma or squamous cell carcinoma, were aged 60 to 69 when blood was donated, and were mostly former smokers. The paper as a whole reports these results and caveats: Some blood-derived responses might reflect in vitro priming of naive T cells or cross-reactivity rather than memory responses to the cancer. Nonspecific IFNgamma producers of unknown purity were included among IFNgamma-sorted cells, so expanded lines were found to range from monoclonal to oligoclonal.

Libraries were made using the immunoSEQ multiplex PCR assay. Qiagen DNeasy or QIAamp micro DNA kits were used to isolate DNA, and the Adaptive Biotechnology human TCRB sequencing kit was used to sequence TCRB. An Illumina MiSeq was used to sequence the TCRB libraries. From the authors' description of their analysis: The kit provider's software was used to analyze TCRB sequence data, and Fisher's exact test was used to test clonotype templates for tumor enrichment. TCRdb took over this immuneACCESS table, retaining in-frame rearrangements with V and J assigned. Such tables are incomplete; in checked studies, under half of the missing clones stem from an unresolved V gene, and the remainder is unexplained. The DNA was the basis for D and trimming; V, J and clone size are from that table. In all, the sample holds approximately 2,000 clones, and less than 75% of those were seen once. The ten largest clones take up 5.5% to 7% of the sample.

Notes on this clone: The antigen this receptor binds is unknown. Base quality data are lacking; no much larger clone is found one base away.

PBMCs were stimulated for about 13 days with mutant 27-mer peptides plus IL21, IL7, IL15 and IL2 and were then restimulated with peptide-pulsed autologous B cells. After restimulation with peptide-pulsed B cells, live IFNgamma-secreting T cells were sorted on a FACS Aria2 by cytokine capture. At limiting dilution of around 3 or 10 cells per well, the sorted cells were expanded for about 13 to 22 days with irradiated allogeneic PBMCs, phytohemagglutinin and IL2. Peripheral blood samples or leukapheresis products were collected from the patients. The antigen specificity of expanded lines was screened by IFNgamma ELISA against autologous B cells pulsed with mutant peptides. V and J lose 3 bases and 2 bases, and a span of 14 bases separates them. From the cysteine through the phenylalanine, the CDR3 covers 15 amino acids. Kept here is only the CDR3 DNA, which spans 45 bases and is read in frame from base 1. Taken from the germline V gene, the CDR1 and CDR2 loops are ENHRY and SYGVKD.

Sequences were obtained from a CD4+ T cell line or clone grown in culture. The clonotype originates from a woman aged 60-75 years with non-small cell lung cancer. Some clones in this sample may be carry-over from other donors' samples. This receptor chain uses TRBV10-3 and TRBJ2-7; 5 matching bases give a weak D call of TRBD1. CDR3 loop: CAISEGALPAYEQYF. The nucleotide sequence is TGTGCCATCAGTGAAGGGGCGTTGCCGGCCTACGAGCAGTACTTC.